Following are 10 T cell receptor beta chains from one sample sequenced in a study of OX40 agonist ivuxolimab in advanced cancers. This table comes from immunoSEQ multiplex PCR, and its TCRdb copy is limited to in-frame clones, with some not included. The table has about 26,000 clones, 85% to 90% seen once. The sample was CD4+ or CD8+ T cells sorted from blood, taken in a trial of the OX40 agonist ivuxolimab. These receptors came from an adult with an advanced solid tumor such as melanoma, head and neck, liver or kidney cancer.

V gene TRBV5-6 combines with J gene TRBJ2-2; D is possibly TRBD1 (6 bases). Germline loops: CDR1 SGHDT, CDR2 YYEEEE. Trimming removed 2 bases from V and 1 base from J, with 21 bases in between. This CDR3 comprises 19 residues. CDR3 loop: CASSLSVMGTPRNTGELFF. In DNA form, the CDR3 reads TGTGCCAGCAGCTTATCCGTTATGGGGACACCTCGGAACACCGGGGAGCTGTTTTTT.

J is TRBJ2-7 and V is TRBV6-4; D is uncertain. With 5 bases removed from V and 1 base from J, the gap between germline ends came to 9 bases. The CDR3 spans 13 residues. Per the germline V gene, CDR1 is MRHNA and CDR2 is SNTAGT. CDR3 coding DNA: TGTGCCAGCAGTAAATTCCCTTCCTACGAGCAGTACTTC. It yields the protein CASSKFPSYEQYF.

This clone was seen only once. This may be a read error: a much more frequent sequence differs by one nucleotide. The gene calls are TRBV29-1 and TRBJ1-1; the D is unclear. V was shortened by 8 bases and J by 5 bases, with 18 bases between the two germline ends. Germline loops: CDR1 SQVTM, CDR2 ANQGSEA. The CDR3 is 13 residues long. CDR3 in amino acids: CSIVPGESTEAFF. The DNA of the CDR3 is TGCAGCATTGTCCCAGGAGAGTCGACTGAAGCTTTCTTT. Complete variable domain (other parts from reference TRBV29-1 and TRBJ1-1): SAVISQKPSRDICQRGTSLTIQCQVDSQVTMMFWYRQQPGQSLTLIATANQGSEATYESGFVIDKFPISRPNLTFSTLTVSNMSPEDSSIYLCSIVPGESTEAFFGQGTRLTVV.

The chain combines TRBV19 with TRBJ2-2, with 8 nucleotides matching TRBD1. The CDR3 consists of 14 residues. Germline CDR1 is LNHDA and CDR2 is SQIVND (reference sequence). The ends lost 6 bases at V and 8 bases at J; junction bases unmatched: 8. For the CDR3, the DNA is TGTGCCAGTAGCTTGACAGGGGTTGGTGGGGAGCTGTTTTTT. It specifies CASSLTGVGGELFF.

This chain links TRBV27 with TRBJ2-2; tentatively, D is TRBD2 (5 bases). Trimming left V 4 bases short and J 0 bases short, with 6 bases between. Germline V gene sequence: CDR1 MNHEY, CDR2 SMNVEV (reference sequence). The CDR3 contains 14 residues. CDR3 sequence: CASSSGTNTGELFF. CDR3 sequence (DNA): TGTGCCAGCAGTTCCGGGACGAACACCGGGGAGCTGTTTTTT.

CDR3 sequence: CASKGEAWDNSPLHF. In DNA form, the CDR3 reads TGTGCCAGCAAGGGGGAGGCTTGGGATAATTCACCCCTCCACTTT. The V gene is TRBV2, the J gene TRBJ1-6, with a weak D call TRBD1 (6 bases). This CDR3 has 15 residues. V was shortened by 7 bases and J by 5 bases, with 15 bases between the two germline ends. Germline V CDR1 and CDR2: SNHLY, FYNNEI.

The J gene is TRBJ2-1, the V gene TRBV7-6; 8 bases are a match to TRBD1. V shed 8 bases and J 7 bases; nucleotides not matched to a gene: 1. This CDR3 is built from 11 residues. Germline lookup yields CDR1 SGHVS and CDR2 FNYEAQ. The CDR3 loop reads CASRTGNEQFF. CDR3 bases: TGTGCCAGCCGGACAGGGAATGAGCAGTTCTTC. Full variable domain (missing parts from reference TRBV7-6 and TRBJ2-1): GAGVSQSPRYKVTKRGQDVALRCDPISGHVSLYWYRQALGQGPEFLTYFNYEAQQDKSGLPNDRFSAERPEGSISTLTIQRTEQRDSAMYRCASRTGNEQFFGPGTRLTVL.

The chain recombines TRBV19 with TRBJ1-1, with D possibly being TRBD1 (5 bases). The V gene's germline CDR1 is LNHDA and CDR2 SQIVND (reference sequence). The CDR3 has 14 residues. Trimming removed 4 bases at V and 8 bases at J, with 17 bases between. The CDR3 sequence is CASSTGSIGREAFF. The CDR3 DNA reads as TGTGCCAGTAGTACAGGGTCGATTGGCAGGGAAGCTTTCTTT. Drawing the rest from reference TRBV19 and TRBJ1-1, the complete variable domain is DGGITQSPKYLFRKEGQNVTLSCEQNLNHDAMYWYRQDPGQGLRLIYYSQIVNDFQKGDIAEGYSVSREKKESFPLTVTSAQKNPTAFYLCASSTGSIGREAFFGQGTRLTVV.

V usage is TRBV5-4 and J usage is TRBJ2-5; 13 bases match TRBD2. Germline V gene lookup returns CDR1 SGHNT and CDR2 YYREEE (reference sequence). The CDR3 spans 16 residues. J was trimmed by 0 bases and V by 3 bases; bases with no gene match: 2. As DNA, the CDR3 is TGTGCCAGCAGCTCGGGACTAGCGGGAAACCAAGAGACCCAGTACTTC. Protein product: CASSSGLAGNQETQYF.

The CDR3 protein is CASASGSHEQYF. The DNA for the CDR3 is TGCGCCAGCGCCTCAGGGTCCCACGAGCAGTACTTC. The chain has TRBV10-1 and TRBJ2-7; D might be TRBD1 (5 bases). The CDR3 contains 12 residues. Germline CDR1 WNHNN, CDR2 SYGVQD (reference sequence). Trimming pared 8 bases from V and 5 bases from J, leaving 13 bases between.